These 21 T cell receptor beta chains came from one sample sequenced in a study of glioma-infiltrating T cells. TCR alpha and beta CDR3 regions were amplified from RNA using iRepertoire nested multiplex PCR. In TCRdb, the multiplex PCR reads were re-called with MiXCR into one record per CDR3 protein. Of a few hundred thousand distinct CDR3 sequences listed, more than 35% are singletons. Sequences were obtained from glioma tissue, nonneoplastic brain tissue, or PBMCs (not recorded which). These receptors all come from a human donor with low-grade glioma or glioblastoma, undergoing nonglioma brain surgery, or in good health (not recorded which).

This clonotype has only a few counts. This chain joins TRBV6-1 and TRBJ2-1, with D perhaps TRBD1 (6 bases). The germline V gene has CDR1 MNHNS and CDR2 SASEGT. The V end was cut by 6 bases, the J end by 6 bases, with 18 bases between. The CDR3 runs to 15 residues. CDR3 region: CASSRRGRGSNEQFF. In DNA form, the CDR3 reads TGTGCCAGCAGCCGCCGGGGCAGGGGATCCAATGAGCAGTTCTTC.

Many counts were recorded for this clonotype. This chain joins TRBV20-1 and TRBJ2-1, with 10 bases aligning to TRBD2. This CDR3 is built from 14 residues. Germline CDR1 reads DFQATT; CDR2 reads SNEGSKA (reference sequence). CDR3 DNA: TGCAGCCCGGGTCGGACTAGCGGATACAATGAGCAGTTCTTC. Amino acid sequence: CSPGRTSGYNEQFF.

The J gene is TRBJ1-2, the V gene TRBV20-1, with 9 bases identical to TRBD1. Looked up from germline, CDR1 is DFQATT and CDR2 is SNEGSKA (reference sequence). The CDR3 loop spans 16 amino acids. The J segment lost 4 bases and the V segment lost 0 bases, leaving 9 bases of the junction unmatched. The DNA for the CDR3 is TGCAGTGCTAGAGATAGGGCACAGGGGGCCGGCTATGGCTACACCTTC. This codes for CSARDRAQGAGYGYTF.

J is TRBJ2-3 and V is TRBV2; 8 bases map to TRBD2. This CDR3 comprises 14 residues. V shed 6 bases and J 5 bases; nucleotides not matched to a gene: 7. Germline CDR1 reads SNHLY; CDR2 reads FYNNEI. CDR3 residues: CASRVAGWGDTQYF. The CDR3 region has the DNA TGTGCCAGCAGAGTAGCGGGGTGGGGAGATACGCAGTATTTT.

This clonotype was seen repeatedly, ten times or more. The V call is TRBV20-1, the J call TRBJ2-1, with TRBD2 identical over 10 bases. Trimming cost V 6 bases and J 5 bases; bases outside gene matches: 7. The CDR3 has 14 amino acids. CDR1 is DFQATT, CDR2 SNEGSKA, per germline (reference sequence). CDR3 bases: TGCAGTGCCGCGACTAGCGGGTTAAACAATGAGCAGTTCTTC. It translates to CSAATSGLNNEQFF.

In its sample, this clonotype was seen many times. The rearrangement uses TRBV6-2 or TRBV6-3 and TRBJ2-7; D gene uncertain. The germline CDR1 and CDR2 sequences are MNHEY and SVGEGT. This CDR3 has 14 amino acids. The V and J ends lost 5 bases and 0 bases respectively, with 11 bases between them. This CDR3 reads CASSPSVNSYEQYF. The CDR3 nucleotides are TGTGCCAGCAGTCCCTCGGTTAACTCCTACGAGCAGTACTTC.

A note on this clonotype: Since a much larger clone is just one base distant, this may be a read error. The rearrangement links TRBV20-1 to TRBJ2-4, with 7 nucleotides matching TRBD1. The J call is doubtful: the DNA matches TRBJ2-7 better. The germline V gene encodes CDR1 DFQATT and CDR2 SNEGSKA (reference sequence). The CDR3 runs 14 residues. CDR3 DNA: TGCAATGCTAGTTGGGACAGTTCTTCCTACGAGCAGTACTTC. Protein product: CNASWDSSSYEQYF.

About this clonotype itself: This clone may be a read error of a much larger clone one base away. This sequence joins TRBV6-1 and TRBJ2-4, with D possibly matching TRBD1 (6 bases). In germline, CDR1 is MNHNS, CDR2 SASEGT. This CDR3 spans 13 amino acids. V lost 6 bases and J 7 bases, leaving 13 bases between the germline ends. The CDR3 protein is CASSGQRANIQYF. In DNA form, the CDR3 reads TGTGCCAGCAGCGGACAGAGGGCGAACATTCAGTACTTC.

This clonotype was seen at least ten times. V and J are TRBV27 and TRBJ2-7; 12 bases map to TRBD2. CDR3 size: 15 residues. Germline values: CDR1 MNHEY, CDR2 SMNVEV (reference sequence). V was clipped by 7 bases and J by 4 bases; unmatched bases: 8. DNA of the CDR3: TGTGCCAGCACCATACTAGCGGGAGGCCGTTACGAGCAGTACTTC. Translated: CASTILAGGRYEQYF.

This clonotype occurred a few times. V is TRBV4-3 and J is TRBJ1-2; no clear D gene. V was trimmed by 4 bases and J by 3 bases, leaving 9 bases between them. The germline V gene encodes CDR1 LGHNA and CDR2 YSLEER. The CDR3 contains 13 residues. The CDR3 is CASSPPNYYGYTF. CDR3 nucleotides: TGCGCCAGCAGCCCCCCAAATTACTATGGCTACACCTTC.

This clonotype was picked up a small number of times. V and J are TRBV7-9 and TRBJ2-3; a possible D gene is TRBD1 (6 bases). Trimming removed 4 bases from V and 6 bases from J, with 14 bases in between. Looked up from germline, CDR1 is SEHNR and CDR2 is FQNEAQ (reference sequence). The CDR3 has 14 residues. CDR3 DNA sequence: TGTGCCAGCAGCTCGCAAACAGGGTCGGATACGCAGTATTTT. Its translation: CASSSQTGSDTQYF.

The CDR3 loop reads CASVPTGGSNYGYTF. The DNA for the CDR3 is TGCGCCAGCGTTCCCACAGGGGGCAGTAACTATGGCTACACCTTC. V gene TRBV5-1 combines with J gene TRBJ1-2, with 9 bases matching TRBD1. The V gene's germline CDR1 is SGHRS and CDR2 YFSETQ. The CDR3 is made up of 15 amino acids. The junction had 8 bases not matched to a gene; V was cut back by 7 bases and J by 1 base.

In its sample, this clonotype was seen many times. V gene TRBV6-2 or TRBV6-3 combines with J gene TRBJ2-7; 10 bases match TRBD2. Trimming took 6 bases from V and 3 from J; bases not matched to a gene: 8. CDR1 is MNHEY, CDR2 SVGEGT, per germline. CDR3 size: 15 residues. The CDR3 sequence is CASSFRGLAVYEQYF. Written as DNA, the CDR3 is TGTGCCAGCAGCTTCAGAGGACTAGCGGTCTACGAGCAGTACTTC.

This clonotype was observed many times. This chain uses TRBV27 with TRBJ1-5; D perhaps matches TRBD1 (6 bases). The V and J ends lost 3 bases and 5 bases respectively, with 8 bases between them. This CDR3 comprises 13 residues. Germline V CDR1 and CDR2: MNHEY, SMNVEV (reference sequence). As DNA, the CDR3 is TGTGCCAGCAGTTTCAGGGGTGATCAGCCCCAGCATTTT. Protein: CASSFRGDQPQHF.

In its sample, this clonotype was seen many times. The chain uses TRBV28 and TRBJ2-7; 11 bases match TRBD2. The CDR3 is made up of 13 amino acids. CDR1 is MDHEN, CDR2 SYDVKM, per germline. The junction had 1 base not matched to a gene; V was cut back by 5 bases and J by 4 bases. The CDR3 reads CASSRLAGYEQYF. In DNA form, the CDR3 reads TGTGCCAGCAGTCGACTAGCGGGATACGAGCAGTACTTC.

This clonotype was seen at least ten times. V usage is TRBV27 and J usage is TRBJ2-5, with 14 bases that match TRBD2. CDR1 and CDR2 from the germline V gene are MNHEY and SMNVEV (reference sequence). This CDR3 is 15 amino acids long. Germline trimming cut 6 bases from V and 5 bases from J; bases unmatched to any gene: 5. This CDR3 reads CASSSGTSGSETQYF. The DNA for the CDR3 is TGTGCCAGCAGCTCCGGGACTAGCGGGAGCGAGACCCAGTACTTC.

As concerns this clonotype: The junction departs from germline at one end; a sequencing error may be responsible. V usage is TRBV19 and J usage is TRBJ2-1; possibly TRBD2 for D (5 bases). The CDR3 has 12 residues. Germline V gene lookup returns CDR1 LNHDA and CDR2 SQIVND (reference sequence). This chain's CDR3 is CASSVPGLAQSF. The CDR3 DNA reads TGTGCCAGTAGTGTCCCCGGGTTAGCGCAGTCCTTC.

This clonotype has a handful of counts. Germline is not matched at one junction end, which may reflect a read error. The rearrangement joins TRBV29-1 to TRBJ1-2; TRBD1 aligns across 10 bases. The germline V gene has CDR1 SQVTM and CDR2 ANQGSEA. This CDR3 region has 14 residues. CDR3 DNA sequence: TGCAGCGGTGAAACCGGGACAGGGGACTATGGCTACACCTTC. The encoded protein is CSGETGTGDYGYTF.

As regards this clonotype: A much bigger clone sits one base away, suggesting this may be a read error. The chain is built from TRBV7-2 and TRBJ1-5, with D possibly TRBD1 on 6 matching bases. The ends were cut back, 5 bases at V and 8 bases at J, with 16 bases in the middle. CDR3 length: 14 residues. Per the germline V gene, CDR1 is SGHTA and CDR2 is FQGNSA. CDR3 nucleotides: TGTGCCAGCAGCACGACAGGCCCCTATAAGCCCCAGCATTTT. Translated: CASSTTGPYKPQHF.

This chain uses TRBV25-1 with TRBJ2-7, with 7 positions matching TRBD1. J was trimmed by 2 bases and V by 4 bases; bases with no gene match: 2. The CDR3 length is 13 residues. The germline gives CDR1 MGHDK, CDR2 SYGVNS. The CDR3: CASSATGAYEQYF. The CDR3 nucleotides read TGTGCCAGCAGTGCTACAGGGGCCTACGAGCAGTACTTC.

This clonotype occurred many times. The chain is built from TRBV28 and TRBJ1-5, with TRBD1 as a possible D gene (5 bases). Germline V gene sequence: CDR1 MDHEN, CDR2 SYDVKM. V gave up 5 bases and J gave up 2 bases, with 16 bases separating them. This CDR3 has 16 residues. CDR3 sequence reads: CASSPWHGGGNQPQHF. DNA for the CDR3: TGTGCCAGCAGTCCTTGGCACGGGGGGGGCAATCAGCCCCAGCATTTT. Drawing the rest from reference TRBV28 and TRBJ1-5, the complete variable domain is DVKVTQSSRYLVKRTGEKVFLECVQDMDHENMFWYRQDPGLGLRLIYFSYDVKMKEKGDIPEGYSVSREKKERFSLILESASTNQTSMYLCASSPWHGGGNQPQHFGDGTRLSIL.